Listed here are 11 T cell receptor beta chains from one sample, sequenced in a study of blood T cell repertoires in COVID-19. Using immunoSEQ multiplex PCR, the repertoire was profiled, and TCRdb retains in-frame clones only, with some absent. This sample carries approximately 110,000 clones, roughly 90% of them seen once, and the ten largest clones take 8% to 8.5%. The sample was peripheral blood. The source of these receptors is a woman in her sixties or seventies who had recovered from COVID-19.

The rearrangement uses TRBV5-1 and TRBJ2-1, with D unclear. The CDR3 has 11 amino acids. Germline-derived CDR1 and CDR2 are SGHRS and YFSETQ. Trimming took off 5 bases at V and 5 bases at J, with 5 bases between the two ends. CDR3 bases: TGCGCCAGCAGTCCCGACAATGAGCAGTTCTTC. It specifies CASSPDNEQFF.

This clone appeared a few times. V gene TRBV19 combines with J gene TRBJ2-2; TRBD1 matches at 7 bases. The CDR3 consists of 16 residues. V shed 7 bases, J shed 3 bases, and the junction held 11 bases outside the gene matches. CDR1 is LNHDA and CDR2 is SQIVND in the germline V gene (reference sequence). CDR3 in DNA: TGTGCCAGTACCCCCCAAGCAGGGGGAGACACCGGGGAGCTGTTTTTT. Protein: CASTPQAGGDTGELFF.

The J gene is TRBJ2-2, the V gene TRBV3-1 (or the pseudogene TRBV3-2); 7 nucleotides line up with TRBD2. V shed 7 bases and J 6 bases; nucleotides not matched to a gene: 8. Germline CDR1 reads LGHDT; CDR2 reads YNNKEL (reference sequence). The length of the CDR3 is 14 residues. This chain's CDR3 is CASNEGGIAGELFF. DNA for the CDR3: TGTGCCAGCAACGAGGGAGGGATCGCCGGGGAGCTGTTTTTT.

CDR3 DNA sequence: TGCGCCAGCAGCACCGGGACAGGGGGACATGGCTACACCTTC. It translates to CASSTGTGGHGYTF. V gene TRBV5-1 combines with J gene TRBJ1-2, with 11 bases fitting TRBD1. The CDR3 covers 14 residues. Trimming at V came to 4 bases and at J to 6 bases, leaving 5 bases not matched to a gene. Germline V gene sequence: CDR1 SGHRS, CDR2 YFSETQ. Full variable domain (missing parts from reference TRBV5-1 and TRBJ1-2): KAGVTQTPRYLIKTRGQQVTLSCSPISGHRSVSWYQQTPGQGLQFLFEYFSETQRNKGNFPGRFSGRQFSNSRSEMNVSTLELGDSALYLCASSTGTGGHGYTFGSGTRLTVV.

V usage is TRBV5-6 and J usage is TRBJ2-3; 13 bases are a match to TRBD2. The CDR3 consists of 16 residues. The germline V gene has CDR1 SGHDT and CDR2 YYEEEE. With 4 bases clipped from V and 9 bases from J, the junction kept 11 bases outside the gene matches. In DNA form, the CDR3 reads TGTGCCAGCAGCCGACTAGCGGGGGGACCCCCGGGGACGCAGTATTTT. Translation: CASSRLAGGPPGTQYF. The full variable domain, completed using reference TRBV5-6 and TRBJ2-3, is DAGVTQSPTHLIKTRGQQVTLRCSPKSGHDTVSWYQQALGQGPQFIFQYYEEEERQRGNFPDRFSGHQFPNYSSELNVNALLLGDSALYLCASSRLAGGPPGTQYFGPGTRLTVL.

The chain employs TRBV7-2 and TRBJ2-5; TRBD2 matches 8 bases. The CDR3 is 14 amino acids. V shed 7 bases, J shed 5 bases, and the junction held 9 bases outside the gene matches. Germline values: CDR1 SGHTA, CDR2 FQGNSA. The CDR3 reads CASTPGGGMETQYF. DNA for the CDR3: TGTGCCAGCACTCCGGGGGGGGGAATGGAGACCCAGTACTTC. Based on the CDR3 plus reference TRBV7-2 and TRBJ2-5, the full variable domain is GAGVSQSPSNKVTEKGKDVELRCDPISGHTALYWYRQSLGQGLEFLIYFQGNSAPDKSGLPSDRFSAERTGGSVSTLTIQRTQQEDSAVYLCASTPGGGMETQYFGPGTRLLVL.

The chain carries TRBV19 and TRBJ2-7, with a tentative D call TRBD1 (7 bases). Per the germline V gene, CDR1 is LNHDA and CDR2 is SQIVND (reference sequence). With 4 bases removed from V and 6 bases from J, the gap between germline ends came to 16 bases. The CDR3 runs 14 residues. The CDR3 reads CASSSERQGGEQYF. The DNA for the CDR3 is TGTGCCAGTAGTAGCGAAAGACAGGGAGGCGAGCAGTACTTC.

The rearrangement links TRBV7-9 to TRBJ2-7; D is perhaps TRBD2 (7 bases). The V gene's germline CDR1 is SEHNR and CDR2 FQNEAQ (reference sequence). V lost 3 bases to trimming and J lost 3 bases, with 9 bases between them. The CDR3 is 13 residues long. The CDR3 reads CASSLGGLYEQYF. The DNA of the CDR3 is TGTGCCAGCAGCTTGGGGGGGCTCTACGAGCAGTACTTC.

This clone was detected a few times. CDR3 sequence (DNA): TGTGCCTGGGGTCCCCAGATGGGCAATCAGCCCCAGCATTTT. Translation: CAWGPQMGNQPQHF. The V gene is TRBV30, the J gene TRBJ1-5, with unresolved D. This CDR3 region has 14 residues. Trimming pared 5 bases from V and 2 bases from J, leaving 13 bases between. Germline V gene data show CDR1 as GTSNPN and CDR2 as SVGIG (reference sequence).

The chain recombines TRBV6-2 or TRBV6-3 with TRBJ1-2; D possibly corresponds to TRBD1 (6 bases). There are 16 residues in the CDR3. Trimming pared 2 bases from V and 1 base from J, leaving 14 bases between. Germline loops: CDR1 MNHEY, CDR2 SVGEGT. CDR3 coding DNA: TGTGCCAGCAGTTACGGACAGTCAACCCTTAACTATGGCTACACCTTC. Its translation is CASSYGQSTLNYGYTF.

The rearrangement uses TRBV4-2 and TRBJ1-5; D not certain. The CDR3 runs to 15 residues. Trimming removed 4 bases from V and 2 bases from J, with 12 bases in between. The germline gives CDR1 LGHNA, CDR2 YNFKEQ. DNA for the CDR3: TGTGCCAGCAGCCCCGTGGAGGGCGGCAATCAGCCCCAGCATTTT. Residues: CASSPVEGGNQPQHF.